This TCR beta chain was profiled in a study of blood T cells in healthy people across ages (dated by TCRdb to 2013 to 2016). With respect to the entire study: In model experiments, template switching captured roughly one uniquely barcoded TCR beta cDNA molecule for every two T cells. Age-related changes in TCR beta repertoire diversity were measured in the study by deep sequencing normalized with unique cDNA molecular identifiers. To avoid experimental bias, donors of different ages were distributed randomly across sequencing lanes. The donors were divided into four age groups: young (average approximately 17 years), middle-aged (approximately 42), aged (about 60) and long-lived (nearly 85). Using the same blood draw, the study looked at two additional independent replicas of 1 million unique cDNA reads for two donors, one aged 18 to 30 and the other aged 80 or older. The paper as a whole reports these results and caveats: Estimates of total diversity from one million sequenced T cells were regarded as lower bounds and underestimates. As age increased, observed TCR beta diversity per million T cells dropped in a roughly linear way, and a significant reduction was already evident by age around 41. Compared with the aged group, the long-lived group had more naive CD4+ T cells, fewer expanded clones and increased TCR diversity, a pattern suggesting age selection. The CMV infection status of donors was not known, potentially confounding age-related changes in expanded clonotypes. There was a strong correlation between observed TCR beta diversity and the percentage of naive T cells measured by flow cytometry. Conclusive comparison of naive and antigen-experienced compartments was prevented by the profiling of bulk unsorted PBMCs.

Remarks on this clonotype: It lacks a known antigen. The junction shows a germline mismatch at one end, possibly a read error.

The germline V gene specifies SGHTA as CDR1 and FQGNSA as CDR2. The CDR3 measures 15 amino acids from cysteine to phenylalanine. Of all the DNA, just the CDR3 is kept, 45 bases in frame from base 1. The donors were under 40 Caucasian individuals from Russia, aged about 6 to 100 years, who were systemically healthy. Each donor gave ten milliliters of peripheral blood, collected into EDTA-treated Vacutainer tubes. PBMCs were isolated by Ficoll-Paque density-gradient centrifugation, with at least 7 million obtained per sample. Total RNA, at least 5 micrograms per sample, was extracted from PBMCs with Trizol reagent. For every donor, an aliquot of PBMCs went through flow cytometry to measure the percentages of naive CD45RAhigh/CD27high T cells. The method was 5' RACE. TCRdb records Illumina HiSeq 2500 as the sequencer. A second PCR of roughly 6 to 11 cycles was run with a J-beta primer mix and a sample-barcoded 5' primer. A template-switch 5' adaptor carrying 12 random nucleotides introduced a unique molecular identifier onto each TCR beta cDNA molecule. Each sample yielded at least 3 million CDR3-containing paired-end reads. All of the RNA was converted into first-strand cDNA using the Mint cDNA synthesis kit, with a TRBC-specific oligonucleotide serving as the primer. Following uracil-DNA glycosylase treatment, a first 18-cycle PCR with universal primers M1SS and BC2_uni_R was performed on all cDNA. The source study handled its data this way. Normalization of each sample was performed by random selection of 1 million high-quality reads, each carrying a distinct molecular identifier. Reads sharing molecular identifiers were discarded rather than binned into consensus sequences. MiTCR, set to a Q25 quality threshold and the strictest error-elimination algorithm, was used for CDR3 identification, clonotype clustering and error correction. A nonparametric unseen species model with Euler transformation was used to estimate lower-bound total TCR beta diversity. The raw public data were reprocessed by TCRdb itself: fastp quality trimming at Q25, MiXCR clonotype calling, in-frame beta chains only. Rows with a matching CDR3 protein are joined into one entry that keeps the most common DNA and genes. The V and J calls and clone size come from TCRdb's table, not from the authors' own analysis. This sample gives around 800,000 distinct CDR3 sequences in total; roughly 46% of them show up just once. The top ten clones comprise 15% to 20% of the sample.

The receptor comes from a man older than 75 in good health. Sequencing was carried out using blood. The rearrangement joined TRBV7-2 to TRBJ2-5; TRBD2 matches 11 bases in the middle. This receptor has the CDR3 CASSLAGGPHETQYF. The bases read TGTGCCAGCAGCCTAGCGGGAGGCCCCCATGAGACCCAGTACTTC.